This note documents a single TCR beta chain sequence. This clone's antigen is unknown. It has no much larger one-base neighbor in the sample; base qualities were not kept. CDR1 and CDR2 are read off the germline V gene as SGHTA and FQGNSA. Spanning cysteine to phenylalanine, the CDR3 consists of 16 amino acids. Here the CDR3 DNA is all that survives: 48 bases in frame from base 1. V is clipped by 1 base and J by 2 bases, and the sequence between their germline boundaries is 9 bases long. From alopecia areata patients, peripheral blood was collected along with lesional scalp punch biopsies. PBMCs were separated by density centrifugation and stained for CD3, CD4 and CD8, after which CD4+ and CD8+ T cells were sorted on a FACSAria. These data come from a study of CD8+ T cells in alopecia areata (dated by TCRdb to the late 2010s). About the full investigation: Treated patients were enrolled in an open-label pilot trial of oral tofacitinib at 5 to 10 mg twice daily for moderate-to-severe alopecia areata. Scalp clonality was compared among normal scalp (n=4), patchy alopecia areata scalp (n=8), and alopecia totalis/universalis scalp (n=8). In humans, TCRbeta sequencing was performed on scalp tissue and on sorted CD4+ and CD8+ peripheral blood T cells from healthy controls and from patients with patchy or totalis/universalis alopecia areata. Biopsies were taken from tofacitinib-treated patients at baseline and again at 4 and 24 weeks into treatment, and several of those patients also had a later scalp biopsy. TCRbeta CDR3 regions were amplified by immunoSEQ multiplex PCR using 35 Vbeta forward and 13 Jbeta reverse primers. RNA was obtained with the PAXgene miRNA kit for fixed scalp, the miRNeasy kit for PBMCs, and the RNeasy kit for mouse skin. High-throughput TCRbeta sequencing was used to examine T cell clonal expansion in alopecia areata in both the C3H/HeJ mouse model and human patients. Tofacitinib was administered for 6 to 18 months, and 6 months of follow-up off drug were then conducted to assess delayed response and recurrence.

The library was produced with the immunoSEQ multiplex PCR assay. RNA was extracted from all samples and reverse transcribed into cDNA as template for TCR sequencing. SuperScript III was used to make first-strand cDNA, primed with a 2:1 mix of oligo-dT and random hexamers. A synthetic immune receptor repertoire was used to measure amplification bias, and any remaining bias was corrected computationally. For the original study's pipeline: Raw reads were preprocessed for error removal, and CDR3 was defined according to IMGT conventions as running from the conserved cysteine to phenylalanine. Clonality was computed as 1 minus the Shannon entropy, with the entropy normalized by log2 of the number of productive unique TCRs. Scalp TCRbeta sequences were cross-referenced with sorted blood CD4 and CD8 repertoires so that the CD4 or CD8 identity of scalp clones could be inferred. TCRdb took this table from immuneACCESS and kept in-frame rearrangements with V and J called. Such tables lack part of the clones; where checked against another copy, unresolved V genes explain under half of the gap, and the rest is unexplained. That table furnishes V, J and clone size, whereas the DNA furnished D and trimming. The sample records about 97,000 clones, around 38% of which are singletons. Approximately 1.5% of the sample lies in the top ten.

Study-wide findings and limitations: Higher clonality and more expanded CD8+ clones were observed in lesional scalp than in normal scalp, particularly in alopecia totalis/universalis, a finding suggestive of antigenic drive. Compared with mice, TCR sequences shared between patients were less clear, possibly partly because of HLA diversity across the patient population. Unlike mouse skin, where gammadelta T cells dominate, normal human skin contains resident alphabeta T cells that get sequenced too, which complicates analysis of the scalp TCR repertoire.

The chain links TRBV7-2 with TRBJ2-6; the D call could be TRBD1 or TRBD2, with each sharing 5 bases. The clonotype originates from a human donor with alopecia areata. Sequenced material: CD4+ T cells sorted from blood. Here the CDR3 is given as CASSLGWDPGANVLTF. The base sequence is TGTGCCAGCAGCTTAGGGTGGGACCCTGGGGCCAACGTCCTGACTTTC.